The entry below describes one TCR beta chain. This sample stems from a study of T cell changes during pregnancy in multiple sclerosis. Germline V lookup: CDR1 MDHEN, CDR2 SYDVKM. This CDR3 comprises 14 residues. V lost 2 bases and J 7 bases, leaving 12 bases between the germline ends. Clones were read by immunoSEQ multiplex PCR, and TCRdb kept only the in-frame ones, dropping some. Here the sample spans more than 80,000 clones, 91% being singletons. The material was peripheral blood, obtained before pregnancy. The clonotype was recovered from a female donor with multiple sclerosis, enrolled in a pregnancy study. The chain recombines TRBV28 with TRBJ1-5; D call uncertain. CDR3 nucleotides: TGTGCCAGCAGTTTAATCCCCGGCGGGCAGCCCCAGCATTTT. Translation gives CASSLIPGGQPQHF.